The text below deals with one T cell receptor beta chain. The record originates from a study of CD8+ T cells in alopecia areata. Study overall: Tofacitinib was given for 6 to 18 months, then stopped for 6 months. Percent of scalp involved defined treated patients' severity scores.

In each case, RNA was isolated and then reverse transcribed into cDNA as the sequencing template. Only in-frame clones appear in the TCRdb table, and some are missing; sequencing was by immunoSEQ multiplex PCR. The sample has around 200,000 clones; 50% to 60% are singletons. As for treatment: oral pan-JAK inhibitor, 5-10 mg twice daily. Patients with alopecia areata provided lesional scalp punch biopsies as well as peripheral blood. The sample in question was CD4+ T cells sorted from blood, obtained at week 4, from a patient treated with tofacitinib. The receptor was isolated from a human donor with alopecia areata.

The CDR3 here is CASSEVRESNIQYF. The CDR3 DNA reads as TGTGCCAGCAGTGAAGTTAGGGAATCGAACATTCAGTACTTC. This sequence joins TRBV2 and TRBJ2-4; D unresolved. Germline V lookup: CDR1 SNHLY, CDR2 FYNNEI. V was pared by 1 base and J by 7 bases, with 11 bases between. This CDR3 has 14 residues.